Listed below are T cell receptor beta chains from one sample, sequenced in a study of blood T cell repertoires in COVID-19. Data came from immunoSEQ multiplex PCR; TCRdb stores just in-frame clones and leaves some out. The sample yields roughly 500,000 clones, roughly 90% seen once. Sequencing was performed on PBMCs or T cells enriched from blood (not recorded which). The receptor set was obtained from a woman aged 40 to 50 who had recovered from COVID-19. Both conserved end residues are part of each CDR3. D genes are given only for firm matches. Clone size appears in some rows only: once, few, many, or a class for an expanded clone.

- | TRBJ2-1 | once | TRBV7-2 | CASSLGQNNEQFF | TGTGCCAGCAGCTTAGGACAGAACAATGAGCAGTTCTTC
TRBD1 | TRBJ1-2 | - | TRBV7-9 | CASSLGQGRTYGYTF | TGTGCCAGCAGCCTCGGACAGGGTAGGACATATGGCTACACCTTC
TRBD1 | TRBJ2-5 | - | TRBV9 | CASSARDSAVQETQYF | TGTGCCAGCAGCGCACGGGACAGCGCAGTTCAAGAGACCCAGTACTTC
TRBD1 | TRBJ1-4 | - | TRBV7-6 | CASSLGQAEATNEKLFF | TGTGCCAGCAGCCTGGGACAGGCAGAGGCAACTAATGAAAAACTGTTTTTT
- | TRBJ2-7 | - | TRBV5-1 | CASSLIDSGEQYF | TGCGCCAGCAGCTTAATAGATTCGGGCGAGCAGTACTTC
- | TRBJ2-3 | - | TRBV7-2 | CASSSWGHTDTQYF | TGTGCCAGCAGCTCCTGGGGCCACACAGATACGCAGTATTTT
TRBD2 | TRBJ2-1 | - | TRBV9 | CASSQTAGEAYNEQFF | TGTGCCAGCAGCCAGACAGCGGGAGAGGCCTACAATGAGCAGTTCTTC
- | TRBJ2-7 | - | TRBV7-2 | CASSLVGTPEQYF | TGTGCCAGCAGCTTAGTAGGGACACCCGAGCAGTACTTC
TRBD2 | TRBJ2-1 | - | TRBV5-4 | CASSWRGGREQFF | TGTGCCAGCAGCTGGCGGGGCGGGAGGGAGCAGTTCTTC
- | TRBJ2-7 | many | TRBV27 | CASSFSGQGEQYF | TGTGCCAGCAGTTTTAGCGGTCAGGGCGAGCAGTACTTC
TRBD1 | TRBJ2-7 | - | TRBV5-1 | CASSRGQGRYEQYF | TGCGCCAGCAGCCGCGGACAGGGGAGATACGAGCAGTACTTC
- | TRBJ1-2 | - | TRBV7-2 | CASSSRLANYGYTF | TGTGCCAGCAGCTCCCGGCTAGCTAACTATGGCTACACCTTC
- | TRBJ2-2 | once | TRBV6-6 | CASTLPSQGTGELFF | TGTGCCAGCACACTCCCCTCCCAGGGGACCGGGGAGCTGTTTTTT
TRBD2 | TRBJ2-4 | - | TRBV6-2/TRBV6-3 | CASSYSLGREEAKNIQYF | TGTGCCAGCAGTTATTCCTTGGGGAGGGAGGAGGCCAAAAACATTCAGTACTTC
- | TRBJ2-2 | - | TRBV6-4 | CASSPYTGELFF | TGTGCCAGCAGCCCGTACACCGGGGAGCTGTTTTTT
- | TRBJ1-3 | - | TRBV27 | CASSLLGGTGNTIYF | TGTGCCAGCAGTTTATTAGGGGGAACTGGAAACACCATATATTTT
TRBD2 | TRBJ2-2 | - | TRBV5-6 | CASSPRLAGNTGELFF | TGTGCCAGCAGCCCGCGACTAGCGGGGAACACCGGGGAGCTGTTTTTT
TRBD2 | TRBJ2-3 | - | TRBV4-1 | CASSRLAGEGDTQYF | TGCGCCAGCAGCCGACTAGCGGGAGAGGGAGATACGCAGTATTTT
- | TRBJ1-1 | - | TRBV19 | CASSTSGGVQAFF | TGTGCCAGTAGTACTTCGGGGGGCGTACAAGCTTTCTTT
TRBD1 | TRBJ1-2 | - | TRBV12-3/TRBV12-4 | CASSLDRVYGYTF | TGTGCCAGCAGTTTGGACAGGGTCTATGGCTACACCTTC
- | TRBJ1-2 | - | TRBV11-2 | CASSSEGVRYGYTF | TGTGCCAGCAGCTCTGAGGGGGTGAGGTATGGCTACACCTTC
- | TRBJ1-1 | - | TRBV18 | CASSEEVKGTEAFF | TGTGCCAGCTCCGAGGAGGTGAAGGGCACTGAAGCTTTCTTT
- | TRBJ1-5 | - | TRBV9 | CASSVDVTGNQPQHF | TGTGCCAGCAGCGTAGATGTTACAGGGAATCAGCCCCAGCATTTT
TRBD2 | TRBJ2-2 | - | TRBV19 | CASSINGRASPGELFF | TGTGCCAGTAGTATTAACGGGAGGGCCTCCCCCGGGGAGCTGTTTTTT
TRBD2 | TRBJ2-7 | once | TRBV7-2 | CASSSPRGSNEQYF | TGTGCCAGCAGCTCCCCTCGCGGGAGTAACGAGCAGTACTTC
TRBD2 | TRBJ2-7 | - | TRBV5-1 | CASSLPSRENNHEQYF | TGCGCCAGCAGCTTGCCTTCGCGGGAGAATAACCACGAGCAGTACTTC
TRBD1 | TRBJ1-2 | - | TRBV12-3/TRBV12-4 | CASTRTGGGYTF | TGTGCCAGCACCCGGACAGGGGGTGGCTACACCTTC
- | TRBJ2-7 | - | TRBV4-1 | CASSQDLIREQYF | TGCGCCAGCAGCCAAGATTTAATTCGCGAGCAGTACTTC
- | TRBJ2-3 | - | TRBV6-5 | CASSYNSDSHQYF | TGTGCCAGCAGTTACAACTCGGACTCTCACCAGTATTTT
- | TRBJ1-3 | few | TRBV16 | CASSQSRGAAGNTIYF | TGTGCCAGCAGCCAATCGCGCGGGGCGGCGGGAAACACCATATATTTT
- | TRBJ2-7 | - | TRBV7-8 | CASSGNRDPTYEQYF | TGTGCCAGCAGCGGTAACAGGGATCCCACTTACGAGCAGTACTTC
- | TRBJ1-2 | - | TRBV7-9 | CASGSAGVNYGYTF | TGTGCCAGCGGAAGCGCGGGGGTAAACTATGGCTACACCTTC
TRBD2 | TRBJ2-1 | - | TRBV11-3 | CASTVLAGGGNEQFF | TGTGCCAGCACTGTGCTAGCGGGAGGGGGCAATGAGCAGTTCTTC
- | TRBJ1-5 | - | TRBV6-2/TRBV6-3 | CASSRNTGNSNQPQHF | TGTGCCAGCAGTAGAAATACAGGGAATTCCAATCAGCCCCAGCATTTT
TRBD1 | TRBJ2-7 | - | TRBV7-9 | CASSFGTVGSYEQYF | TGTGCCAGCAGCTTCGGGACAGTGGGCTCCTACGAGCAGTACTTC
- | TRBJ2-1 | - | TRBV9 | CASSVGPDYNEQFF | TGTGCCAGCAGCGTAGGCCCAGACTACAATGAGCAGTTCTTC
- | TRBJ2-2 | - | TRBV7-2 | CAAKAGTNTGELFF | TGTGCCGCAAAAGCAGGGACGAACACCGGGGAGCTGTTTTTT
TRBD2 | TRBJ2-1 | - | TRBV14 | CASSYYVASGTYNEQFF | TGTGCCAGCAGCTATTACGTTGCTAGCGGGACCTACAATGAGCAGTTCTTC
- | TRBJ1-2 | - | TRBV7-9 | CASSFEGLTGYTF | TGTGCCAGCAGCTTCGAAGGACTTACTGGCTACACCTTC
TRBD1 | TRBJ2-4 | - | TRBV19 | CASSMGQLIAKNIQYF | TGTGCCAGTAGTATGGGACAGTTGATAGCCAAAAACATTCAGTACTTC
- | TRBJ1-5 | - | TRBV7-9 | CASSLAPSQPQHF | TGTGCCAGCAGCTTAGCCCCCAGTCAGCCCCAGCATTTT
- | TRBJ1-5 | - | TRBV6-5 | CASSLDGGHQPQHF | TGTGCCAGCAGCTTGGACGGGGGTCATCAGCCCCAGCATTTT
- | TRBJ1-5 | - | TRBV3-1/TRBV3-2 | CASSQGSPGNQPQHF | TGTGCCAGCAGCCAGGGCTCCCCGGGCAATCAGCCCCAGCATTTT
TRBD1 | TRBJ1-4 | - | TRBV4-3 | CASSQAYRIRDSEKLFF | TGCGCCAGCAGCCAAGCTTACCGAATCCGGGACAGTGAAAAACTGTTTTTT
- | TRBJ2-4 | - | TRBV19 | CASSIGQGQNIQYF | TGTGCCAGTAGTATAGGCCAGGGGCAAAACATTCAGTACTTC
- | TRBJ1-4 | - | TRBV9 | CASSPHRATNEKLFF | TGTGCCAGCAGCCCCCACAGGGCAACTAATGAAAAACTGTTTTTT
TRBD1 | TRBJ2-1 | - | TRBV24-1 | CATSDSGTGLSNEQFF | TGTGCCACCAGTGATTCCGGGACAGGGTTGTCAAATGAGCAGTTCTTC
- | TRBJ2-3 | few | TRBV20-1 | CSAHTDTQYF | TGCAGTGCTCATACAGATACGCAGTATTTT
- | TRBJ1-1 | - | TRBV20-1 | CSASYQGPAAFF | TGCAGTGCTAGTTATCAGGGTCCGGCGGCTTTCTTT
- | TRBJ2-7 | - | TRBV12-1 | CATNRDRVSSGEYEQYF | TGTGCCACTAATCGGGACAGGGTTTCTAGCGGGGAATACGAGCAGTACTTC
TRBD1 | TRBJ2-1 | - | TRBV28 | CASSSLNRGSHNEQFF | TGTGCCAGCAGTTCCTTAAACAGGGGGTCCCACAATGAGCAGTTCTTC
- | TRBJ2-1 | - | TRBV20-1 | CSASSGLGGNQQFF | TGCAGTGCAAGTTCCGGGTTGGGGGGAAATCAGCAGTTCTTC
TRBD1 | TRBJ1-1 | - | TRBV10-2 | CASRLTGEGTEAFF | TGCGCCAGCAGGTTGACAGGGGAAGGCACTGAAGCTTTCTTT
- | TRBJ1-2 | - | TRBV7-8 | CASSRIDQGHDGYTF | TGTGCCAGCAGCCGAATCGACCAGGGACATGATGGCTACACCTTC
- | TRBJ1-2 | - | TRBV4-2 | CASSQDRTPTLNYGYTF | TGTGCCAGCAGCCAAGATCGAACGCCAACACTAAACTATGGCTACACCTTC
TRBD1 | TRBJ1-4 | few | TRBV9 | CASSAGGLDEKLFF | TGTGCCAGCAGCGCAGGGGGCCTGGATGAAAAACTGTTTTTT